This TCR beta chain was recovered during a study of T cells after yellow fever vaccination. Regarding this clonotype: Its antigen is unidentified.

Findings and limits, study-wide: Shared CD4/CD8 clonotypes were a small share, likely from convergent recombination. The secondary response showed a weaker magnitude and a faster peak, day 5 versus 15. From the bulk population, abundant clonotypes could contaminate and appear within FACS-sorted repertoires.

Making TCR cDNA involved 5'RACE template switching, which added UMIs and a universal primer site. TCRdb re-called the 5' RACE reads with MiXCR, one entry per CDR3 protein. The data hold fewer than 450,000 distinct CDR3 sequences, with 9.5% to 13% observed a single time. This receptor was taken from a man aged 18-30 years who received the YFV17D yellow fever vaccine. The sequencing used PBMCs, collected on the day of the first yellow fever vaccination.

The CDR3 region has the DNA TGCGCCAGCAGCTCGCCAAACAGGGACCCAATTGGCTACACCTTC. Protein sequence: CASSSPNRDPIGYTF. V and J are TRBV5-1 and TRBJ1-2; maybe TRBD1 (6 bases). Trimming pared 3 bases from V and 7 bases from J, leaving 19 bases between. The CDR3 totals 15 residues. Germline lookup yields CDR1 SGHRS and CDR2 YFSETQ.